Following are 5 T cell receptor beta chains from one sample sequenced in a study of cytomegalovirus exposure and HLA in healthy donors. Primers included in the PCR were 60 Vbeta and 13 Jbeta primers. Repertoires were generated with immunoSEQ multiplex PCR, while TCRdb's copy carries only in-frame clones and drops some. The sample holds approximately 110,000 clones, roughly three fifths seen once. Sequencing was done on a sample of PBMCs. These receptors were taken from a man younger than 45 in good health and CMV-seropositive.

The chain joins TRBV6-1 to TRBJ2-5; a possible D gene is TRBD2 (5 bases). The V gene's germline CDR1 is MNHNS and CDR2 SASEGT. CDR3 length equals 12 residues. V gave up 3 bases and J gave up 7 bases, with 9 bases separating them. CDR3 amino acids: CASSETGGTQYF. The CDR3 bases are TGTGCCAGCAGTGAGACCGGAGGGACCCAGTACTTC.

This chain uses TRBV6-1 with TRBJ2-7; no firm D call. V was pared by 4 bases and J by 2 bases, with 18 bases between. The germline V gene has CDR1 MNHNS and CDR2 SASEGT. The CDR3 length is 16 residues. The CDR3: CASSVVFNSPTYEQYF. The CDR3 bases are TGTGCCAGCAGTGTGGTATTTAACTCGCCTACCTACGAGCAGTACTTC.

The rearrangement joins TRBV27 to TRBJ2-3; 12 bases match TRBD2. Germline CDR1 is MNHEY and CDR2 is SMNVEV (reference sequence). The CDR3 length is 16 residues. With V trimmed by 3 bases and J by 5 bases, 6 bases remained unmatched. The DNA for the CDR3 is TGTGCCAGCAGTTTCCGGACTAGCGGGACACTAGATACGCAGTATTTT. Translation gives CASSFRTSGTLDTQYF.

The V and J genes are TRBV27 and TRBJ2-7; D may be TRBD2 (5 bases). CDR3 size: 14 residues. Germline CDR1 MNHEY, CDR2 SMNVEV (reference sequence). The V end was cut by 3 bases, the J end by 2 bases, with 11 bases between. The CDR3 spells CASSFSGNTYEQYF. The DNA of the CDR3 is TGTGCCAGCAGTTTTTCGGGGAACACCTACGAGCAGTACTTC.

This clone was observed a few times. The V and J genes are TRBV30 and TRBJ2-2; 7 bases line up with TRBD1. The CDR3 totals 14 residues. V shed 2 bases, J shed 9 bases, and the junction held 9 bases outside the gene matches. Germline assignment: CDR1 GTSNPN and CDR2 SVGIG (reference sequence). This CDR3 reads CAWSKGASSRELFF. The CDR3 nucleotides read TGTGCCTGGAGTAAGGGGGCCTCCTCGAGGGAGCTGTTTTTT.